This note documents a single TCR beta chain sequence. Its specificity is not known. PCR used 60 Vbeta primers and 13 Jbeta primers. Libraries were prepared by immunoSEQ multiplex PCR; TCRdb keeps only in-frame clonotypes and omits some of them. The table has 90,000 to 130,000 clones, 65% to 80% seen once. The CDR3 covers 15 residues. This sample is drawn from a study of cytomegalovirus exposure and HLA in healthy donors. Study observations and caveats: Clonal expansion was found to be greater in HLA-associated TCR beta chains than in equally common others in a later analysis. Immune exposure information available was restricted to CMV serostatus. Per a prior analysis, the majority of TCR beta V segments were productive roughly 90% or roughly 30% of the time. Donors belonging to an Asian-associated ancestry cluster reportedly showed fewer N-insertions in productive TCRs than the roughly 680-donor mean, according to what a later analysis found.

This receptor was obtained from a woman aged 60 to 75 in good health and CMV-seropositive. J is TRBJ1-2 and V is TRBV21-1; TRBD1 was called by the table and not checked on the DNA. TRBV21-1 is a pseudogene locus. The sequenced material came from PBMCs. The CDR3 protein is CASSKLRGLAYGYTF. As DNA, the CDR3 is TGTGCCAGCAGCAAATTAAGGGGGTTGGCCTATGGCTACACCTTC.